This TCR beta chain was captured by sequencing in a study of immune characterization of retroperitoneal liposarcoma. Within the sample, this clonotype is medium-sized. TCRdb redid the calling of the PCR reads with MiXCR, one entry per CDR3 protein. The data contain 9,000 to 13,000 distinct CDR3 sequences, about a quarter of them seen just once; the ten biggest clones take up approximately 8.8%. Germline lookup yields CDR1 SGHVS and CDR2 FNYEAQ. The CDR3 is 14 residues long. V dropped 2 bases and J dropped 4 bases, with 12 bases sitting between them. Sequenced: tumor tissue. The TCR sequence derives from a male donor with retroperitoneal liposarcoma. The chain joins TRBV7-6 to TRBJ2-7; weak D call: TRBD1 (7 bases). The CDR3 spells CASSLRQGGYEQYF. The DNA of the CDR3 is TGTGCCAGCAGCTTACGCCAGGGGGGATACGAGCAGTACTTC.